This TCR beta chain was observed in a study of control samples from healthy donors and cancer patients. The V end was cut by 5 bases, the J end by 0 bases, with 10 bases between. The CDR3 extends over 14 amino acids. The germline CDR1 and CDR2 sequences are SGHTA and FQGTGA. Sequencing used immunoSEQ multiplex PCR; TCRdb keeps in-frame clones, though not all of them. Its listing shows around 190,000 clones. Sample: blood. V is TRBV7-3 and J is TRBJ1-1; no definite D call. The sequence was collected from a woman aged 25 to 45 in good health. For the CDR3, the DNA is TGTGCCAGCAGCCCACCGTGGATGAACACTGAAGCTTTCTTT. Translating it yields CASSPPWMNTEAFF.